Included here is one TCR beta chain sequence, with context. No antigen is known for it. TCRdb passed the 5' RACE reads through MiXCR, listing each CDR3 protein once. The sample lists approximately 490,000 distinct CDR3 sequences, approximately 20% occurring once. Trimming took 7 bases from V and 6 from J; bases not matched to a gene: 8. The CDR3 totals 15 residues. Germline assignment: CDR1 SGHTA and CDR2 FQGNSA. This entry is derived from a study of identical twins. General observations from the study: Zero-insertion analyses might be partly confounded by invariant T cells like MAIT and iNKT.

This same sample was also taken into another study, of yellow fever vaccine responses in identical twins.

The TCR sequence derives from a woman younger than 35 in good health. The J gene is TRBJ2-1, the V gene TRBV7-2, with TRBD2 matching 11 bases. The sample consisted of CD4+ T cells sorted from blood. CDR3: CASNKLAGAGNEQFF. The CDR3 nucleotides are TGTGCCAGCAACAAACTAGCGGGAGCGGGCAATGAGCAGTTCTTC.